This passage covers 23 T cell receptor beta chains from one sample sequenced in a study of CD8 T cells in ankylosing spondylitis. TCRdb re-analysed the 5' RACE reads in MiXCR, keeping a single row per CDR3 protein. The sample lists almost 250,000 distinct CDR3 sequences, 30% to 40% occurring once. Sequencing was done on a sample of blood, either unsorted or a sorted T cell fraction (not recorded which). These receptors originate from a male donor with ankylosing spondylitis or in good health (not recorded which).

This rearrangement joins TRBV29-1 to TRBJ2-2; either TRBD1 or TRBD2 may fit D (5 bases each). Per germline, CDR1 SQVTM and CDR2 ANQGSEA. Trimming stripped 4 bases from V and 2 bases from J, with 11 bases between. This CDR3 is built from 14 residues. CDR3 region: CSVVGTVNTGELFF. DNA for the CDR3: TGCAGCGTTGTTGGGACGGTAAACACCGGGGAGCTGTTTTTT.

This clonotype was recorded at least ten times. The chain recombines TRBV6-5 with TRBJ2-7, with D maybe TRBD2 (5 bases). The CDR3 loop spans 15 amino acids. Germline assignment: CDR1 MNHEY and CDR2 SVGAGI. Deletions cut 2 bases from V and 0 bases from J, with 11 bases between. The CDR3 DNA reads as TGTGCCAGCAGTTACGGGATTGGGAGCTCCTACGAGCAGTACTTC. It codes for CASSYGIGSSYEQYF.

This rearrangement joins TRBV28 to TRBJ1-4; TRBD1 matches 8 bases. The CDR3 spans 12 residues. J gave up 8 bases and V 6 bases, and 2 bases lay outside the gene matches. Germline V gene lookup returns CDR1 MDHEN and CDR2 SYDVKM. CDR3 nucleotide sequence: TGTGCCAGCAGAACAGGGGGGGAAAAACTGTTTTTT. Translating it yields CASRTGGEKLFF.

The chain has TRBV10-3 and TRBJ2-3; D call uncertain. The V end lost 0 bases, the J end lost 6 bases, and 10 bases lay between the germline ends. Germline V gene lookup returns CDR1 ENHRY and CDR2 SYGVKD. CDR3 length equals 14 residues. The CDR3 protein is CAISESSPRDTQYF. The CDR3, as DNA: TGTGCCATCAGTGAGTCCTCCCCACGGGATACGCAGTATTTT.

This clonotype was detected only a few times. J is TRBJ2-3 and V is TRBV6-2 or TRBV6-3; 8 bases match TRBD2. Trimming removed 8 bases from V and 5 bases from J; junction bases left unmatched: 12. Germline CDR1 is MNHEY and CDR2 is SVGEGT. The CDR3 has 15 amino acids. CDR3 residues: CASSIGGLAGDTQYF. CDR3 bases: TGTGCCAGCTCTATCGGAGGACTAGCAGGAGATACGCAGTATTTT.

This clonotype was seen a handful of times. The rearrangement joins TRBV7-2 to TRBJ2-2; maybe TRBD1 (6 bases). The length of the CDR3 is 13 residues. The ends were cut back, 5 bases at V and 5 bases at J, with 9 bases in the middle. Germline CDR1 SGHTA, CDR2 FQGNSA. In DNA, the CDR3 is TGTGCCAGCAGCATACAGGGTACCGGGGAGCTGTTTTTT. Protein: CASSIQGTGELFF.

The rearrangement uses TRBV18 and TRBJ2-5; TRBD2 matches 12 bases. The CDR3 length is 15 residues. Germline lookup yields CDR1 KGHSH and CDR2 LQKENI. With 1 base clipped from V and 3 bases from J, the junction kept 0 bases outside the gene matches. CDR3 bases: TGTGCCAGCTCACCACGGACTAGCGGGGAAGAGACCCAGTACTTC. Encoded protein: CASSPRTSGEETQYF.

This chain uses TRBV5-6 with TRBJ2-5; the match to TRBD2 covers 7 bases. The CDR3 extends over 14 amino acids. From germline, CDR1 is SGHDT and CDR2 YYEEEE. The V and J ends lost 4 bases and 4 bases, in that order; junction bases with no gene match: 7. The DNA for the CDR3 is TGTGCCAGCAGCGGGGGGAAGCGGGGAGAGACCCAGTACTTC. It yields the protein CASSGGKRGETQYF.

This chain connects TRBV4-1 to TRBJ2-7; tentatively, D is TRBD1 (6 bases). The V gene lost 4 bases and the J gene lost 2 bases, with 15 bases spanning the gap. The germline gives CDR1 MGHRA, CDR2 YSYEKL. The CDR3 sequence is 15 residues long. The CDR3 DNA is TGCGCCAGCAGCCCAGGGGCAGGATCCACCTACGAGCAGTACTTC. Translated: CASSPGAGSTYEQYF.

The table lists this clonotype with a few counts. V usage is TRBV6-5 and J usage is TRBJ2-1, with no clear D. The germline CDR1 and CDR2 sequences are MNHEY and SVGAGI. This CDR3 is 15 amino acids long. The V end lost 0 bases, the J end lost 5 bases, and 11 bases lay between the germline ends. The CDR3 DNA reads as TGTGCCAGCAGTTACTCGAGTCCAACGCACAATGAGCAGTTCTTC. It specifies CASSYSSPTHNEQFF.

This clonotype was seen only a few times. The chain combines TRBV7-2 with TRBJ2-7; D ambiguous. Germline CDR1 and CDR2: SGHTA and FQGNSA. CDR3 length equals 13 residues. The V end was cut by 3 bases, the J end by 6 bases, with 12 bases between. CDR3 nucleotide sequence: TGTGCCAGCAGCTTGCTTGGCTTAGGCGAGCAGTACTTC. Its translation: CASSLLGLGEQYF.

The chain couples TRBV20-1 to TRBJ1-1, with unresolved D. This CDR3 comprises 11 residues. V dropped 1 base and J dropped 11 bases, with 11 bases sitting between them. The germline V gene has CDR1 DFQATT and CDR2 SNEGSKA (reference sequence). The CDR3 nucleotides are TGCAGTGCTAGAGGGTTTTCGGGGGCTTTCTTT. Translated: CSARGFSGAFF.

The V call is TRBV27, the J call TRBJ2-1; 8 positions agree with TRBD1. CDR3 length: 15 residues. V shed 6 bases and J 0 bases; nucleotides not matched to a gene: 4. From germline, CDR1 is MNHEY and CDR2 SMNVEV (reference sequence). CDR3 in amino acids: CASSAGGFSYNEQFF. The CDR3 coding sequence is TGTGCCAGCAGCGCAGGGGGCTTCTCCTACAATGAGCAGTTCTTC.

This chain uses TRBV11-3 with TRBJ2-1; D call uncertain. Germline CDR1 SGHNT, CDR2 YENEEA. V lost 4 bases, J lost 2 bases, and 12 bases lay in between. The CDR3 sequence is 15 residues long. CDR3 nucleotide sequence: TGTGCCAGCAGCTACCATAATTCCCCCTACAATGAGCAGTTCTTC. This translates into CASSYHNSPYNEQFF. Together with reference TRBV11-3 and TRBJ2-1, the CDR3 gives the full variable domain: EAGVVQSPRYKIIEKKQPVAFWCNPISGHNTLYWYLQNLGQGPELLIRYENEEAVDDSQLPKDRFSAERLKGVDSTLKIQPAELGDSAVYLCASSYHNSPYNEQFFGPGTRLTVL.

This clonotype was seen a few times. This chain connects TRBV10-3 to TRBJ2-7; TRBD1 matches at 9 bases. The CDR3 runs 17 residues. V shed 4 bases, J shed 7 bases, and the junction held 17 bases outside the gene matches. Germline V gives CDR1 ENHRY, CDR2 SYGVKD. For the CDR3, the DNA is TGTGCCATCAGTGCGTATTCACCGGGACAGGGATTTGGGGAGCAGTACTTC. The encoded protein is CAISAYSPGQGFGEQYF.

This sequence joins TRBV2 and TRBJ2-5; D assignment may be TRBD1 or TRBD2 (7 bases each). Per germline, CDR1 SNHLY and CDR2 FYNNEI. V gave up 5 bases and J gave up 4 bases, with 26 bases separating them. This CDR3 has 18 residues. The CDR3 DNA reads TGTGCCAGCAGTCAATCCCTCGGGGCAGGGGGGGTTGGAGAGACCCAGTACTTC. This translates into CASSQSLGAGGVGETQYF.

This rearrangement joins TRBV7-9 to TRBJ2-7; D is perhaps TRBD2 (5 bases). Trimming shortened V by 5 bases and J by 5 bases, and 13 bases separated the two germline ends. The CDR3 consists of 13 residues. The germline V gene encodes CDR1 SEHNR and CDR2 FQNEAQ (reference sequence). In DNA form, the CDR3 reads TGTGCCAGCAGCGAGAAAGAGGGAAACGAGCAGTACTTC. It specifies CASSEKEGNEQYF.

This clonotype was counted only a few times. The chain combines TRBV6-5 with TRBJ2-5; weak D call: TRBD2 (6 bases). V gave up 2 bases and J gave up 5 bases, with 9 bases separating them. CDR1 is MNHEY, CDR2 SVGAGI, per germline. This CDR3 spans 13 amino acids. DNA of the CDR3: TGTGCCAGCAGTTACGGACGGGGGGAGACCCAGTACTTC. Protein product: CASSYGRGETQYF.

This chain connects TRBV9 to TRBJ1-1; D might be TRBD1 (6 bases). This CDR3 has 15 residues. The V gene's germline CDR1 is SGDLS and CDR2 YYNGEE. Trimming cost V 4 bases and J 9 bases, with 22 bases left between them. The CDR3 loop reads CASSPWTDPERQAFF. The DNA of the CDR3 is TGTGCCAGCAGCCCATGGACAGATCCTGAACGGCAAGCTTTCTTT.

This clonotype was detected only a few times. The chain employs TRBV6-1 and TRBJ2-5, with D perhaps matching TRBD2 (7 bases). This CDR3 has 15 amino acids. V was trimmed by 7 bases and J by 5 bases, leaving 20 bases between them. CDR1 is MNHNS, CDR2 SASEGT, per germline. CDR3 loop: CASTLSTGGGETQYF. CDR3 DNA sequence: TGTGCCAGCACCCTCAGTACGGGGGGCGGGGAGACCCAGTACTTC.

This clonotype was recorded once. The V call is TRBV10-2, the J call TRBJ1-5, with D possibly being TRBD1 (6 bases). The CDR3 is made up of 16 amino acids. Trimming removed 2 bases at V and 3 bases at J, with 14 bases between. Looked up from germline, CDR1 is WSHSY and CDR2 is SAAADI. CDR3 in amino acids: CASSEGATGYNQPQHF. CDR3 nucleotides: TGCGCCAGCAGTGAGGGGGCGACAGGCTACAATCAGCCCCAGCATTTT.

V usage is TRBV18 and J usage is TRBJ2-4, with 7 bases matching TRBD1. Germline loops: CDR1 KGHSH, CDR2 LQKENI. The J segment lost 0 bases and the V segment lost 6 bases, leaving 11 bases of the junction unmatched. CDR3 length: 17 amino acids. The CDR3 nucleotides read TGTGCCAGCTCCGCCGGGACAGCTGACCTAGCCAAAAACATTCAGTACTTC. Protein sequence: CASSAGTADLAKNIQYF. Drawing the rest from reference TRBV18 and TRBJ2-4, the complete variable domain is NAGVMQNPRHLVRRRGQEARLRCSPMKGHSHVYWYRQLPEEGLKFMVYLQKENIIDESGMPKERFSAEFPKEGPSILRIQQVVRGDSAAYFCASSAGTADLAKNIQYFGAGTRLSVL.

The V gene is TRBV20-1, the J gene TRBJ2-3, with 7 bases identical to TRBD2. CDR1 is DFQATT, CDR2 SNEGSKA, per germline (reference sequence). The CDR3 contains 14 residues. Trimming cost V 5 bases and J 1 base; bases outside gene matches: 6. The CDR3 region has the DNA TGCAGTGCTGAGTCTAGCGGAGGCACAGATACGCAGTATTTT. Its protein is CSAESSGGTDTQYF.